This passage covers 18 T cell receptor beta chains from one sample sequenced in a study of blood T cells in healthy people across ages. A second about 7 to 11 cycle PCR used barcoded and J-beta primers. MiXCR, run by TCRdb on the 5' RACE reads, gives a single entry per CDR3 protein. The sample has about 780,000 distinct CDR3 sequences, roughly 25% seen once. The sample was also linked to a second study, of T cells of mothers and their children.

The sequencing sample was made of blood. The origin of the receptors is a boy between 10 and 17 years old in good health.

This chain uses TRBV2 with TRBJ2-2; D gene unclear. CDR3 size: 10 residues. V was cut by 1 base and J by 9 bases, with 0 bases left in between. Per the germline V gene, CDR1 is SNHLY and CDR2 is FYNNEI. CDR3 coding DNA: TGTGCCAGCAGTGAAGGGGAGCTGTTTTTT. This gives the protein CASSEGELFF.

This clonotype was seen more than once but under ten times. The chain has TRBV25-1 and TRBJ2-5; 8 nucleotides agree with TRBD1. The J call is uncertain, as TRBJ2-7 better fits the DNA end. The CDR3 has 13 amino acids. Germline V CDR1 and CDR2: MGHDK, SYGVNS. The CDR3 here is CASSPGQGTEQYF. In DNA, the CDR3 is TGTGCCAGCAGTCCCGGACAGGGTACCGAGCAGTACTTC.

This clonotype was detected once. The chain joins TRBV3-1 to TRBJ1-2; D unresolved. V dropped 1 base and J dropped 4 bases, with 10 bases sitting between them. This CDR3 has 14 residues. Germline values: CDR1 LGHDT, CDR2 YNNKEL (reference sequence). CDR3 loop: CASSQARSFYGYTF. CDR3 nucleotides: TGTGCCAGCAGCCAAGCACGCAGCTTCTATGGCTACACCTTC.

This clonotype was seen more than once but under ten times. The V and J genes are TRBV20-1 and TRBJ2-1, with D possibly being TRBD2 (5 bases). The germline V and J ends were trimmed by 0 bases and 2 bases, with 14 bases remaining between them. The CDR3 contains 16 residues. Per germline, CDR1 DFQATT and CDR2 SNEGSKA (reference sequence). The DNA of the CDR3 is TGCAGTGCTAGAGATCAATTCGGGGTACCCTACAATGAGCAGTTCTTC. As protein: CSARDQFGVPYNEQFF.

Turning to this clonotype: An end of the junction does not agree with germline; a read error may underlie this. V gene TRBV5-1 combines with J gene TRBJ1-4, with D tentatively TRBD1 (5 bases). CDR1 and CDR2 from the germline V gene are SGHRS and YFSETQ. The CDR3 is 12 amino acids. CDR3 sequence (DNA): TGCGCCAGCCGGGGGAATAATGAACAACTGTTTTTT. This sequence encodes CASRGNNEQLFF.

Only a few counts were recorded for this clonotype. V and J are TRBV29-1 and TRBJ2-5; TRBD2 is a possible D gene (6 bases). The CDR3 length is 12 residues. V lost 7 bases to trimming and J lost 4 bases, with 13 bases between them. Germline V CDR1 and CDR2: SQVTM, ANQGSEA. This CDR3 reads CSAPGRLETQYF. The DNA of the CDR3 is TGCAGCGCCCCGGGGAGGCTAGAGACCCAGTACTTC.

With regard to this clonotype: Likely a read error: the CDR3 ends without its conserved phenylalanine or tryptophan. The chain recombines TRBV15 with TRBJ2-5, with D perhaps being TRBD1 or TRBD2 (5 bases each). The J call may be incorrect, as the DNA end agrees better with TRBJ2-1. Germline V CDR1 and CDR2: LNHNV, YYDKDF (reference sequence). The CDR3 sequence is 19 residues long. CDR3 protein: CATSRVRGWLTPGYNEQFL. In DNA form, the CDR3 reads TGTGCCACCAGCAGAGTGAGGGGTTGGCTCACCCCAGGGTACAATGAGCAGTTCCTC.

The J gene is TRBJ2-5, the V gene TRBV27; 7 bases fit TRBD2. Matching the DNA end better, TRBJ2-1 makes the J call doubtful. Germline CDR1 is MNHEY and CDR2 is SMNVEV (reference sequence). The CDR3 has 13 residues. The CDR3 here is CASRGLDGNEQFF. CDR3 DNA sequence: TGTGCCAGCAGAGGACTAGACGGCAATGAGCAGTTCTTC.

This chain connects TRBV12-3 or TRBV12-4 to TRBJ2-3; D unclear. Trimming stripped 5 bases from V and 6 bases from J, with 9 bases between. The CDR3 spans 12 residues. DNA for the CDR3: TGTGCCAGCAGTAGTTCTAGGGATACGCAGTATTTT. Translating gives CASSSSRDTQYF.

This sequence joins TRBV12-3 or TRBV12-4 and TRBJ2-1; 7 nucleotides agree with TRBD1. The J call may not be correct, given that the DNA end is closer to TRBJ2-5. This CDR3 has 13 amino acids. CDR3 in DNA: TGTGCCAGCAGGCTGAGGACAGGCGAGACCCAGTACTTC. Translation: CASRLRTGETQYF.

This clonotype was observed a few times. This chain uses TRBV5-1 with TRBJ2-7, with D possibly matching TRBD1 (6 bases). Germline assignment: CDR1 SGHRS and CDR2 YFSETQ. V lost 4 bases to trimming and J lost 0 bases, with 17 bases between them. The CDR3 is 16 residues long. CDR3 sequence reads: CASSLAGQPASYEQYF. In DNA, the CDR3 is TGCGCCAGCAGCCTCGCAGGACAGCCGGCCTCCTACGAGCAGTACTTC.

This clonotype was counted between two and nine times. The CDR3 loop reads CASSLQGHEQFF. Here the CDR3 DNA reads TGTGCCAGCAGTTTACAGGGCCATGAGCAGTTCTTC. This chain joins TRBV6-6 and TRBJ2-7; TRBD1 might be the D (6 bases). The J call is in doubt because the DNA end fits TRBJ2-1 better. Germline values: CDR1 MNHNY, CDR2 SVGAGI (reference sequence). The CDR3 loop spans 12 amino acids.

The sample holds a few counts of this clonotype. The chain couples TRBV3-1 to TRBJ2-5; D tentatively reads TRBD1 or TRBD2 (6 bases each). CDR3 length: 18 amino acids. CDR1 and CDR2 (germline): LGHDT, YNNKEL (reference sequence). Trimming pared 0 bases from V and 3 bases from J, leaving 20 bases between. CDR3 in amino acids: CASSQEVKRGAPEETQYF. CDR3 DNA: TGTGCCAGCAGCCAAGAGGTCAAGAGGGGGGCCCCCGAAGAGACCCAGTACTTC.

This clonotype was picked up a small number of times. The CDR3 loop is CSVVYRDSSTDTQYF. In DNA form, the CDR3 reads TGCAGCGTTGTCTATCGGGACTCCAGCACAGATACGCAGTATTTT. The chain uses TRBV29-1 and TRBJ2-3; maybe TRBD2 (6 bases). Trimming removed 4 bases from V and 0 bases from J, with 14 bases in between. The germline gives CDR1 SQVTM, CDR2 ANQGSEA. The CDR3 loop spans 15 amino acids.

Worth noting for this clonotype: Likely a read error: the CDR3 ends without its conserved phenylalanine or tryptophan. The DNA is left out, because the CDR3 cannot be placed on it with certainty; the CDR3 is given as TCRdb lists it. This chain uses TRBV28 with TRBJ2-1; the tabulated D call, TRBD1, remains unverified against the DNA. Germline CDR1 MDHEN, CDR2 SYDVKM. The CDR3 is 11 residues long, counting both termini. The CDR3 loop is CASSLHRGWFL.

The table lists this clonotype with a few counts. The rearrangement joins TRBV14 to TRBJ1-6; D possibly corresponds to TRBD1 (6 bases). Germline loops: CDR1 SGHDN, CDR2 FVKESK. V was trimmed by 11 bases and J by 3 bases, leaving 11 bases between them. CDR3 length: 13 amino acids. CDR3 in DNA: TGTGCCTCCGGGGACAACTATAATTCACCCCTCCACTTT. Protein: CASGDNYNSPLHF.

This clonotype turned up a few times. J is TRBJ2-1 and V is TRBV5-1; 9 bases are shared with TRBD2. The junction had 6 bases not matched to a gene; V was cut back by 2 bases and J by 0 bases. CDR1 and CDR2 (germline): SGHRS, YFSETQ. The CDR3 loop spans 17 amino acids. CDR3 coding DNA: TGCGCCAGCAGCTTCGTTAGCGGGGGCTTCTCCTACAATGAGCAGTTCTTC. This gives the protein CASSFVSGGFSYNEQFF.

This clonotype appeared a few times. This chain links TRBV5-1 with TRBJ2-5; 9 bases are shared with TRBD1. The end of the DNA fits TRBJ2-1 better, so the J call may be wrong. CDR1 and CDR2 from the germline V gene are SGHRS and YFSETQ. The CDR3 has 15 amino acids. The CDR3 loop is CASSQEGQGFLEQFF. The CDR3 DNA follows: TGCGCCAGCAGCCAGGAGGGACAGGGTTTTCTTGAGCAGTTCTTC.